This TCR beta chain was documented in a study of spatial heterogeneity in lung cancer. The study, taken as a whole, reports: For expanded intratumoral alpha and beta TCRs, counts tracked tumor mutation counts.

The V and J ends lost 6 bases and 7 bases, in that order; junction bases with no gene match: 8. The CDR3 contains 12 residues. The germline V gene encodes CDR1 DFQATT and CDR2 SNEGSKA (reference sequence). This clonotype was detected many times. Its antigen is unknown. A library made for alpha chains picked up this beta chain off target, so its size means little. MiXCR, applied by TCRdb to the 5' RACE reads, yields one record per CDR3 protein. Among approximately 18,000 distinct CDR3 sequences listed, roughly 10% were seen once. Stated time point: sample taken at primary tumor resection. Sequenced material: lung tumor tissue, taken at surgery. The sequence came from a female donor with early-stage non-small cell lung cancer. The chain links TRBV20-1 to TRBJ2-7; 8 positions match TRBD2. The CDR3 loop is CSAPGTREEQYF. DNA of the CDR3: TGCAGTGCCCCCGGGACTAGGGAGGAGCAGTACTTC.